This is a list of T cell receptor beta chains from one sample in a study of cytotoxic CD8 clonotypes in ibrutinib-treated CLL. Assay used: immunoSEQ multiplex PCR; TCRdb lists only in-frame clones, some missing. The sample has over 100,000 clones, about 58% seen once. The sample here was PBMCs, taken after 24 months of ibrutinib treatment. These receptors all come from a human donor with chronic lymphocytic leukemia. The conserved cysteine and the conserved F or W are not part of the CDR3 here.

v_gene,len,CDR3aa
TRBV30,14,AWSVLRTGRNEKLF
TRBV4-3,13,ASSQDRGGRNEQY
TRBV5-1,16,ASSLGLAGSLPKETQY
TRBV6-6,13,ASSRTEKRRYGYT
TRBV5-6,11,ASSPDTTGELF
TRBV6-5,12,ASSGGQFTGELF
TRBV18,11,ASSPDRSYGYT
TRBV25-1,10,ASSELGNEQF
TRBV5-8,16,ASRKQWGSMTATDTQY
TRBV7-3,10,ASSLNSDTQY
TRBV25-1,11,ASRRTGNYGYT
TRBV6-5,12,ASSPLGDTDTQY
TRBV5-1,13,ARYRTSGGADTQY
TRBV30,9,AWSRAEKLF
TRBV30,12,AWSFKTDTQPQH
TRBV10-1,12,ASSVIGGTDTQY
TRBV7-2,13,ASSLDRSSHYEQY
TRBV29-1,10,SVDAGGTEAF
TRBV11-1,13,ASSLLVGSYNEQF
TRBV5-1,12,ASSLAGTYNEQF
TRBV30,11,AWSQEYQETQY
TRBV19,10,ANTGRPYGYT
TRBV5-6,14,ASSLRGETPNYGYT
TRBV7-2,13,ASSLVAGASYEQY
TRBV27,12,ASSFDRGATEAF
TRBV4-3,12,ASSLRQVTGELF
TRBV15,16,ATSRDPPSGGLYNEQF
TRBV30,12,AWSRVGGNEKLF
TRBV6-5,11,ASSYSGVYEQY
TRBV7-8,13,ASSLGWGRDEKLF
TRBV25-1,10,ASSPGVIGYT
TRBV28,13,ASSLGQGFNEKLF
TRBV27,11,ASSYIGGTEAF
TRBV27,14,ASSPTLGTGTGELF
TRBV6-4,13,ASSVGGGGANVLT
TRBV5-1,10,ASSPQQETQY
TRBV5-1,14,ASSLAEGRGTHEQY
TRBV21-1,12,ASWVCGTGDEQY
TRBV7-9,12,ASSPGGYGNTIY
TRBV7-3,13,ASSLSGGAGDEQY
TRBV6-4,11,ASSVAGTDTQY
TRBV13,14,ASSLETSGGARMVF
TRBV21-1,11,ASSRGDYNEQF
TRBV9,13,ASSADPGSTGELF
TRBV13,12,ASRYTGEGHTQY
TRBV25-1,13,ASSDRTGGDQPQH